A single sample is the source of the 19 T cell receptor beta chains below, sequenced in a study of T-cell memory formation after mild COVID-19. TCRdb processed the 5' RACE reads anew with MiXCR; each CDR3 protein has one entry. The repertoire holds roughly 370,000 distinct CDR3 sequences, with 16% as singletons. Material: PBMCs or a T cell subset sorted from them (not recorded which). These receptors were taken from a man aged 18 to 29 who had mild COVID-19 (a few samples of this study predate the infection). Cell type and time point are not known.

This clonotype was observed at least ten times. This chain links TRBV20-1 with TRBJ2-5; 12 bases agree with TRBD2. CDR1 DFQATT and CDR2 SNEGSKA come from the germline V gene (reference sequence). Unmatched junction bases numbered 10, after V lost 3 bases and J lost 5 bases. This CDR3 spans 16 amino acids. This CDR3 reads CSARDPSGGAGETQYF. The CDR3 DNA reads TGCAGTGCTAGGGACCCTAGCGGGGGGGCGGGTGAGACCCAGTACTTC.

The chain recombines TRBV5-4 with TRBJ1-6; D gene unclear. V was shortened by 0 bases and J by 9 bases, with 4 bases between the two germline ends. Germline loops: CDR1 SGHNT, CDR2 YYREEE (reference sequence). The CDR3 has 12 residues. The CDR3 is CASSLDSSPLHF. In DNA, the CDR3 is TGTGCCAGCAGCTTGGATTCTTCACCCCTCCACTTT.

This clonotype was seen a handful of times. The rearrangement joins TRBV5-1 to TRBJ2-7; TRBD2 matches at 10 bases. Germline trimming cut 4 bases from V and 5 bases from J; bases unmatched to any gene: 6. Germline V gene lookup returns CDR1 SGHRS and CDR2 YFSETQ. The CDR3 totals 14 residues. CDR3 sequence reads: CASSMLSGGDEQYV. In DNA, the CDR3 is TGCGCCAGCAGCATGCTGAGCGGGGGGGACGAGCAGTACGTC.

The CDR3 DNA is TGCGCCAGCAGTGGGTGGGGGAGCTACGAGCAGTACTTC. Its protein product is CASSGWGSYEQYF. The chain combines TRBV5-1 with TRBJ2-7; D assignment may be TRBD1 or TRBD2 (5 bases each). Germline V gives CDR1 SGHRS, CDR2 YFSETQ. V lost 5 bases and J 3 bases, leaving 12 bases between the germline ends. This CDR3 region has 13 residues. The full variable domain, rest sourced from reference TRBV5-1 and TRBJ2-7, is KAGVTQTPRYLIKTRGQQVTLSCSPISGHRSVSWYQQTPGQGLQFLFEYFSETQRNKGNFPGRFSGRQFSNSRSEMNVSTLELGDSALYLCASSGWGSYEQYFGPGTRLTVT.

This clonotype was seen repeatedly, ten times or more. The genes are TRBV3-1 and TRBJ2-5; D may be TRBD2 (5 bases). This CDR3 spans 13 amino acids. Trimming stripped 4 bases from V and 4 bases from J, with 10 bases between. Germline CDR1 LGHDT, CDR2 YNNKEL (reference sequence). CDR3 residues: CASSPWGAETQYF. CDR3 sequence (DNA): TGTGCCAGCAGCCCGTGGGGAGCAGAGACCCAGTACTTC.

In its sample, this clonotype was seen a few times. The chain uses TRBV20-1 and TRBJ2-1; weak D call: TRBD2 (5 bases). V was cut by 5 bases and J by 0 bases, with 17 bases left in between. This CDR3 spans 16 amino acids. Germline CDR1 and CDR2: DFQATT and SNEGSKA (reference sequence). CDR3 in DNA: TGCAGTGCTCCTAAACCCGGACGGGGCTCCTACAATGAGCAGTTCTTC. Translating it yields CSAPKPGRGSYNEQFF.

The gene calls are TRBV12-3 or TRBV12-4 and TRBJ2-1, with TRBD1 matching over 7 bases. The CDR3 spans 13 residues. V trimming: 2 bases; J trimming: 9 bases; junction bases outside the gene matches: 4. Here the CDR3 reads CASSLRGQGEQFF. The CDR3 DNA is TGTGCCAGCAGTTTAAGGGGGCAGGGTGAGCAGTTCTTC.

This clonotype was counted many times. This CDR3 reads CITLEPSGSEAFF. In DNA form, the CDR3 reads TGCATCACACTGGAGCCAAGTGGCTCTGAAGCTTTCTTT. The chain couples TRBV29-1 to TRBJ1-1; no clear D gene. Germline V gene lookup returns CDR1 SQVTM and CDR2 ANQGSEA. The CDR3 has 13 residues.

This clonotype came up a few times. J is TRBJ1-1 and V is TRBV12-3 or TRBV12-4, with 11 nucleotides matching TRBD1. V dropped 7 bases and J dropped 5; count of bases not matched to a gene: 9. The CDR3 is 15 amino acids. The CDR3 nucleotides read TGTGCCAGCACCCTAAGGGGACAGGGGGAGACTGAAGCTTTCTTT. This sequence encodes CASTLRGQGETEAFF.

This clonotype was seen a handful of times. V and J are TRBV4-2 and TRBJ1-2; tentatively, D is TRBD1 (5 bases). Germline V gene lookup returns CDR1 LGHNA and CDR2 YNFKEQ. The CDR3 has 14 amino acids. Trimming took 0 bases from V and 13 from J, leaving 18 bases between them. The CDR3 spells CASSQDRAGRESTF. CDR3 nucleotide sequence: TGTGCCAGCAGCCAAGATAGGGCCGGCAGGGAGTCCACCTTC.

The DNA of the CDR3 is TGTGCCAGCAGCCACGGACGGGTGGTCAATGAAAAACTGTTTTTT. Translating gives CASSHGRVVNEKLFF. V is TRBV11-2 and J is TRBJ1-4; no definite D call. V was pared by 5 bases and J by 5 bases, with 15 bases between. Germline-derived CDR1 and CDR2 are SGHAT and FQNNGV. The CDR3 length is 15 residues.

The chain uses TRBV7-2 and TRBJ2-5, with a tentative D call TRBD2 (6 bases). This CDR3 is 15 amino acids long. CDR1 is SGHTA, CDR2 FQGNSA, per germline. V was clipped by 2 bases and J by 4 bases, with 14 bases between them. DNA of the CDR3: TGTGCCAGCAGCTTACCCCCGTCGGGGGTAGAGACCCAGTACTTC. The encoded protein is CASSLPPSGVETQYF.

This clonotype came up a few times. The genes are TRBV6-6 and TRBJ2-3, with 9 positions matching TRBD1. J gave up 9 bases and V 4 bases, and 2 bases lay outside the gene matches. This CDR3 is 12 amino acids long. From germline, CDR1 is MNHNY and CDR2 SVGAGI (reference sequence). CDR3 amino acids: CASSSGTGTQYF. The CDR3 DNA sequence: TGTGCCAGCAGTTCCGGGACAGGGACGCAGTATTTT.

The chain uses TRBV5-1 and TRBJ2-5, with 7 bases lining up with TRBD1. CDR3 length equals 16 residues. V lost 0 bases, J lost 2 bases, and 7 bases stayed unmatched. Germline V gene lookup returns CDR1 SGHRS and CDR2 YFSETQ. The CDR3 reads CASSLAHRGRQETQYF. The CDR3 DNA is TGCGCCAGCAGCTTGGCCCACAGGGGACGACAAGAGACCCAGTACTTC.

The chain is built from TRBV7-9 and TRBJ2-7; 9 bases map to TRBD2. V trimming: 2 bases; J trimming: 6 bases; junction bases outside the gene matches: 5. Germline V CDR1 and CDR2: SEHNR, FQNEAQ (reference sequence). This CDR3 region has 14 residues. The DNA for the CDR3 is TGTGCCAGCAGCTTATACCTAGCGGGACTCGAGCAGTACTTC. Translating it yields CASSLYLAGLEQYF. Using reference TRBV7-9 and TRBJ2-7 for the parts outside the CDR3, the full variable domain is DTGVSQNPRHKITKRGQNVTFRCDPISEHNRLYWYRQTLGQGPEFLTYFQNEAQLEKSRLLSDRFSAERPKGSFSTLEIQRTEQGDSAMYLCASSLYLAGLEQYFGPGTRLTVT.

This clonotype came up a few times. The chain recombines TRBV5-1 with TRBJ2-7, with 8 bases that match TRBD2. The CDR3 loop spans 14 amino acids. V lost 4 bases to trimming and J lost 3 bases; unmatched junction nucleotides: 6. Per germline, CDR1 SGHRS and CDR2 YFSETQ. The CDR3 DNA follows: TGCGCCAGCAGCCACCCAAGCGGGGGCTACGAGCAGTACTTC. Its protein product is CASSHPSGGYEQYF.

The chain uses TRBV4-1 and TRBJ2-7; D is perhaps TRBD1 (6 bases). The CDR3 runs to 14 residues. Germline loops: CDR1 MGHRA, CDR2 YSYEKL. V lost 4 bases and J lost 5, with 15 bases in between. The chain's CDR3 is CASSRLLQGHEQYF. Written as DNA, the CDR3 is TGCGCCAGCAGCCGCCTCCTACAGGGCCACGAGCAGTACTTC.

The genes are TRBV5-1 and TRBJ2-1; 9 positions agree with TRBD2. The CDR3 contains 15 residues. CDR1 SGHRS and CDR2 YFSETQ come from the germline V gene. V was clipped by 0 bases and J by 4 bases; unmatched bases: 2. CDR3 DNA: TGCGCCAGCAGCTTGGATCTAGCGGGGTACAATGAGCAGTTCTTC. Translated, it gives CASSLDLAGYNEQFF.

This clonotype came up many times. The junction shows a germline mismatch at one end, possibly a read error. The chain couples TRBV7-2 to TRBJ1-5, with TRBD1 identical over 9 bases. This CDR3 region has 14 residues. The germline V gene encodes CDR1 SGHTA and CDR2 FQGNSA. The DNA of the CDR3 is TGCGCCAGCAGCCCCGGGACAGGGAATCAGCCCCAGCATTTT. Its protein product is CASSPGTGNQPQHF.